This T cell receptor (beta chain) came from a study of T cells in Graves' hyperthyroidism and ophthalmopathy. Among ophthalmopathy patients, the Clinical Activity Score reached at least 3, the NOSPECS grade reached at least 4, and duration remained under 3 months. The CDR3 regions of TCR beta were amplified from RNA transcripts. Carried out on the TCR CDR3, a first-round RT-PCR used the HTBI primer set. TCRdb used MiXCR to reprocess the multiplex PCR reads, holding one entry per CDR3 protein. Counted here are hundreds of thousands of distinct CDR3 sequences, less than 20% occurring once; the ten biggest clones make up 40% to 50%. Germline CDR1 reads SGHVS; CDR2 reads FQNEAQ. This CDR3 is 16 amino acids long. The trim removed 6 bases at V and 5 bases at J, leaving 11 bases unmatched.

Sequenced input: blood. This rearrangement joins TRBV7-8 to TRBJ2-1, with 9 bases aligning to TRBD1. This TCR came from a middle-aged man with Graves' ophthalmopathy. As DNA, the CDR3 is TGTGCCAGCAGACACAACTCCGGGACAGGGCACAATGAGCAGTTCTTC. Amino acids: CASRHNSGTGHNEQFF.